This T cell receptor beta chain is drawn from a study of blood T cell repertoires in COVID-19. Background on the study: The United States, Italy and Spain were the sources of the acute and convalescent COVID-19 samples.

The CDR3 extends over 14 amino acids. Germline V gene lookup returns CDR1 KGHSH and CDR2 LQKENI. With 2 bases removed from V and 8 bases from J, the gap between germline ends came to 10 bases. In the original processing: Amplification from reference gene primers served as the basis for estimated nucleated cell counts. Measured with immunoSEQ multiplex PCR; TCRdb has only the in-frame clones, and not every one. V and J calls plus clone size are reproduced from that table; the DNA served to infer D and trimming. The table has about 350,000 clones, 75% to 90% seen once. V usage is TRBV18 and J usage is TRBJ1-6, with D possibly being TRBD1 (5 bases). Sequencing was carried out using peripheral blood. The TCR comes from a woman aged 45-65 years with COVID-19, enrolled during active disease. CDR3 residues: CASSPSGGDSPLHF. CDR3 nucleotides: TGTGCCAGCTCACCATCCGGAGGGGATTCACCCCTCCACTTT.